The rows below give T cell receptor beta chains drawn from one sample of a study of blood T cell repertoires in COVID-19. This table comes from immunoSEQ multiplex PCR, and its TCRdb copy is limited to in-frame clones, with some not included. Of around 130,000 clones in the sample, 75% to 85% were seen once. The sample taken for sequencing was peripheral blood. These receptors were obtained from a human donor in a cohort sampled during active COVID-19. The CDR3 runs from the conserved cysteine through the conserved F or W. D genes are given only for firm matches.

j_gene: TRBJ1-2; v_gene: TRBV5-4; d_gene: NA; CDR3aa: CASSIIGQLGDGYTF
j_gene: TRBJ1-2; v_gene: TRBV11-2; d_gene: NA; CDR3aa: CATGRMAKRYTF
j_gene: TRBJ1-6; v_gene: TRBV19; d_gene: TRBD1; CDR3aa: CASSPGTGGSPLHF
j_gene: TRBJ2-7; v_gene: TRBV7-2; d_gene: TRBD2; CDR3aa: CASNLAGGTYEQYF
j_gene: TRBJ1-4; v_gene: TRBV5-1; d_gene: NA; CDR3aa: CASKLSLTTNEKLFF
j_gene: TRBJ2-3; v_gene: TRBV5-1; d_gene: NA; CDR3aa: CASSLSGADTQYF
j_gene: TRBJ1-2; v_gene: TRBV10-3; d_gene: TRBD1; CDR3aa: CAINNRGPTNYGYTF
j_gene: TRBJ1-4; v_gene: TRBV3-1/TRBV3-2; d_gene: NA; CDR3aa: CASSLTTGEKLFF
j_gene: TRBJ1-6; v_gene: TRBV10-3; d_gene: NA; CDR3aa: CAISESLNSPLHF
j_gene: TRBJ2-1; v_gene: TRBV24-1; d_gene: NA; CDR3aa: CATSDLVEGPNYNEQFF
j_gene: TRBJ1-1; v_gene: TRBV6-5; d_gene: NA; CDR3aa: CASTPADWNTEAFF
j_gene: TRBJ2-2; v_gene: TRBV11-2; d_gene: TRBD2; CDR3aa: CASTPGASGDPRELFF
j_gene: TRBJ1-2; v_gene: TRBV5-1; d_gene: NA; CDR3aa: CASSLAGGAHYGYTF
j_gene: TRBJ1-2; v_gene: TRBV13; d_gene: NA; CDR3aa: CASSPEQGRGYGYTF
j_gene: TRBJ2-7; v_gene: TRBV19; d_gene: NA; CDR3aa: CASGGAAYEQYF
j_gene: TRBJ2-6; v_gene: TRBV4-3; d_gene: NA; CDR3aa: CASSQDRSSGANVLTF
j_gene: TRBJ2-7; v_gene: TRBV21-1; d_gene: NA; CDR3aa: CASSKCAGLAGGPCSYEQYF
j_gene: TRBJ1-5; v_gene: TRBV5-1; d_gene: NA; CDR3aa: CASRRTVSSQPQHF
j_gene: TRBJ2-5; v_gene: TRBV9; d_gene: NA; CDR3aa: CASSVGRTAFQETQYF
j_gene: TRBJ2-7; v_gene: TRBV6-1; d_gene: TRBD1; CDR3aa: CASSASVAGGSYEQYF
j_gene: TRBJ1-5; v_gene: TRBV18; d_gene: TRBD1; CDR3aa: CASSPVGTVAYSNQPQHF
j_gene: TRBJ2-3; v_gene: TRBV28; d_gene: NA; CDR3aa: CASSLRGPSGWGTDTQYF
j_gene: TRBJ1-5; v_gene: TRBV2; d_gene: NA; CDR3aa: CASWGDESTQPQHF
j_gene: TRBJ2-5; v_gene: TRBV7-8; d_gene: TRBD1; CDR3aa: CASSSGTGGQETQYF
j_gene: TRBJ2-2; v_gene: TRBV7-2; d_gene: NA; CDR3aa: CASSLASGGKTGELFF
j_gene: TRBJ2-2; v_gene: TRBV9; d_gene: TRBD1; CDR3aa: CASSGPGQGRERLNTGELFF
j_gene: TRBJ1-2; v_gene: TRBV5-5; d_gene: NA; CDR3aa: CASSSRFSGTLYGYTF
j_gene: TRBJ2-2; v_gene: TRBV5-1; d_gene: NA; CDR3aa: CASSSIQANTGELFF
j_gene: TRBJ1-2; v_gene: TRBV5-1; d_gene: NA; CDR3aa: CASSPNRDNYGYTF
j_gene: TRBJ1-1; v_gene: TRBV6-2/TRBV6-3; d_gene: NA; CDR3aa: CASSYGDTEAFF
j_gene: TRBJ1-5; v_gene: TRBV6-6; d_gene: TRBD1; CDR3aa: CASSRGSTGLNSNQPQHF
j_gene: TRBJ2-1; v_gene: TRBV15; d_gene: NA; CDR3aa: CATSRGTPPAQFF
j_gene: TRBJ2-3; v_gene: TRBV18; d_gene: NA; CDR3aa: CASSPTSTDTQYF
j_gene: TRBJ1-4; v_gene: TRBV28; d_gene: TRBD1; CDR3aa: CASSSGQELEKLFF
j_gene: TRBJ2-2; v_gene: TRBV7-9; d_gene: TRBD1; CDR3aa: CASSRTGNTGELFF
j_gene: TRBJ2-2; v_gene: TRBV3-1/TRBV3-2; d_gene: TRBD2; CDR3aa: CASSLAGTRNTGELFF
j_gene: TRBJ2-7; v_gene: TRBV11-1; d_gene: TRBD2; CDR3aa: CASSPASGSYEQYF
j_gene: TRBJ1-4; v_gene: TRBV23-1; d_gene: TRBD1; CDR3aa: CASNRGREKLFF
j_gene: TRBJ2-1; v_gene: TRBV5-1; d_gene: NA; CDR3aa: CASGTGDNEQFF
j_gene: TRBJ2-3; v_gene: TRBV4-2; d_gene: NA; CDR3aa: CASSQDVGGRTDTQYF
j_gene: TRBJ2-7; v_gene: TRBV7-9; d_gene: NA; CDR3aa: CASSRDRLYEQYF
j_gene: TRBJ2-1; v_gene: TRBV5-4; d_gene: TRBD1; CDR3aa: CASSRDSTYNEQFF
j_gene: TRBJ1-1; v_gene: TRBV10-1; d_gene: NA; CDR3aa: CASSEYRDTEAFF
j_gene: TRBJ2-3; v_gene: TRBV19; d_gene: NA; CDR3aa: CASTGSTDTQYF
j_gene: TRBJ2-7; v_gene: TRBV28; d_gene: TRBD1; CDR3aa: CASSLRDRVSYEQYF
j_gene: TRBJ2-5; v_gene: TRBV9; d_gene: NA; CDR3aa: CASSVADGAGRDQYF
j_gene: TRBJ2-5; v_gene: TRBV5-4; d_gene: TRBD1; CDR3aa: CASSKVPFPGQGARGETQYF
j_gene: TRBJ1-1; v_gene: TRBV5-1; d_gene: NA; CDR3aa: CASSYRENTEAFF
j_gene: TRBJ2-3; v_gene: TRBV6-2/TRBV6-3; d_gene: TRBD2; CDR3aa: CASSYSFRGVVVDTQYF
j_gene: TRBJ2-7; v_gene: TRBV2; d_gene: TRBD2; CDR3aa: CASSGGLAELIYEQYF
j_gene: TRBJ1-4; v_gene: TRBV2; d_gene: NA; CDR3aa: CASRAGDEKLFF
j_gene: TRBJ1-2; v_gene: TRBV19; d_gene: NA; CDR3aa: CASNPLEAGKDYGYTF
j_gene: TRBJ2-7; v_gene: TRBV2; d_gene: TRBD2; CDR3aa: CASSERGGYLYEQYF
j_gene: TRBJ2-3; v_gene: TRBV9; d_gene: NA; CDR3aa: CASSVAEGSGDTQYF
j_gene: TRBJ2-5; v_gene: TRBV7-9; d_gene: NA; CDR3aa: CASSLDWGLGETQYF
j_gene: TRBJ2-2; v_gene: TRBV10-3; d_gene: TRBD1; CDR3aa: CAISEPTGANTGELFF
j_gene: TRBJ2-2; v_gene: TRBV7-6; d_gene: TRBD1; CDR3aa: CASSLSQTGAGGELFF
j_gene: TRBJ1-6; v_gene: TRBV2; d_gene: TRBD1; CDR3aa: CASSVGQGNSPLHF
j_gene: TRBJ1-4; v_gene: TRBV19; d_gene: TRBD1; CDR3aa: CASSRVDRDEKLFF
j_gene: TRBJ2-7; v_gene: TRBV5-1; d_gene: TRBD1; CDR3aa: CASSPWGGQGSEQYF